This note documents a single T cell receptor (beta chain) sequence. The antigen is undetermined. V was pared by 5 bases and J by 0 bases, with 11 bases between. Per germline, CDR1 WNHNN and CDR2 SYGVQD (reference sequence). The CDR3 runs 15 residues. Primers for the PCR totalled 60 Vbeta and 13 Jbeta. Sequenced by immunoSEQ multiplex PCR; TCRdb stores in-frame clones only, minus some. This sample yields just over 60,000 clones, of which roughly 86% are seen a single time; less than 1.5% belongs to the top ten. The sample belongs to a study of cytomegalovirus exposure and HLA in healthy donors. Overall study findings and caveats: It emerged from a later analysis that several of the most significant clusters appeared to be linked to common viral pathogens. Most TCR beta V segments were productive about 90% or about 30% of the time in an earlier analysis.

This clonotype originated in a man between 18 and 29 years old in good health and CMV-seronegative. Sequences were obtained from PBMCs. This chain connects TRBV10-1 to TRBJ2-1; D is unresolved. The DNA for the CDR3 is TGCGCCAGCAGTCCTCACTGGAGCTCCTACAATGAGCAGTTCTTC. This gives the protein CASSPHWSSYNEQFF.